Each of the 3 T cell receptor beta chains below was sequenced from the same sample in a study of regulatory T cells in long-lasting Graves disease. CDR3 regions were amplified by Arm-PCR using iRepertoire HTBI primers to build TCR beta libraries. TCRdb re-derived calls from the multiplex PCR reads in MiXCR, one entry per CDR3 protein. This sample has more than 300,000 distinct CDR3 sequences, with 15% to 20% found just once. Documented time point: newly diagnosed GD, antithyroid drugs for less than 3 months. The authors made the TCR library using RNA they extracted from PBMCs. These same data were also listed under a study on T cells in Graves' hyperthyroidism and ophthalmopathy.

The specimen comprised peripheral blood mononuclear cells (PBMCs), sampled at new diagnosis, from a patient treated with antithyroid drugs. These receptors all stem from a woman younger than 30 with Graves disease.

This clonotype has at least ten counts. The chain recombines TRBV5-1 with TRBJ2-1, with D uncertain. Trimming took off 0 bases at V and 8 bases at J, with 3 bases between the two ends. Germline lookup yields CDR1 SGHRS and CDR2 YFSETQ. The length of the CDR3 is 11 residues. The CDR3 loop is CASSLDYEQFF. The DNA of the CDR3 is TGCGCCAGCAGCTTGGATTATGAGCAGTTCTTC.

This clonotype occurred many times. This rearrangement joins TRBV14 to TRBJ2-3; tentatively, D is TRBD2 (6 bases). Trimming took 1 base from V and 0 from J, leaving 14 bases between them. The V gene's germline CDR1 is SGHDN and CDR2 FVKESK. This CDR3 has 17 amino acids. The CDR3 here is CASSQGARRGSTDTQYF. CDR3 DNA sequence: TGTGCCAGCAGCCAAGGGGCCCGGCGGGGAAGCACAGATACGCAGTATTTT. The entire variable domain, with the rest obtained from reference TRBV14 and TRBJ2-3, is as follows: EAGVTQFPSHSVIEKGQTVTLRCDPISGHDNLYWYRRVMGKEIKFLLHFVKESKQDESGMPNNRFLAERTGGTYSTLKVQPAELEDSGVYFCASSQGARRGSTDTQYFGPGTRLTVL.

This chain uses TRBV10-3 with TRBJ1-1; the D gene is possibly TRBD1 (6 bases). Germline values: CDR1 ENHRY, CDR2 SYGVKD. Trimming cost V 3 bases and J 7 bases, with 15 bases left between them. CDR3 size: 14 residues. CDR3 nucleotide sequence: TGTGCCATCAGTGACATTTCGGGACACTATGAAGCTTTCTTT. It codes for CAISDISGHYEAFF.